One TCR beta chain is described in this entry. Its antigen remains unidentified. This entry belongs to a study of T-cell memory formation after mild COVID-19. UMIs and sample barcodes were carried by the TCR alpha and TCR beta cDNA libraries that 5'RACE produced using constant-segment primers. TCRdb used MiXCR to reprocess the 5' RACE reads, holding one entry per CDR3 protein. This sample yields 450,000 or so distinct CDR3 sequences, of which about 23% are seen a single time; around an eighth belongs to the top ten. Study conclusions and caveats: CD4/CD8 balance held among clones contracting day 15 to 85, and later expanders leaned CD4+. The authors left the SARS-CoV-2 specificity of second-wave clones peaking on day 37 unconfirmed. Pre-infection memory showed some responding clones, and this suggested that cross-reactive memory joined.

This clonotype originated in an adult woman who had mild COVID-19 (a few samples of this study predate the infection). Cell type and time point are not known. The sequencing sample was made of PBMCs or a T cell subset sorted from them (not recorded which).

In DNA form, the CDR3 reads TGTGCCAGCAGTTTTGGGCTTTTAAGCACAGATACGCAGTATTTT. This translates into CASSFGLLSTDTQYF. V and J are TRBV27 and TRBJ2-3; D is ambiguous. Germline V gives CDR1 MNHEY, CDR2 SMNVEV (reference sequence). Deletions cut 3 bases from V and 0 bases from J, with 10 bases between. The CDR3 runs to 15 residues.